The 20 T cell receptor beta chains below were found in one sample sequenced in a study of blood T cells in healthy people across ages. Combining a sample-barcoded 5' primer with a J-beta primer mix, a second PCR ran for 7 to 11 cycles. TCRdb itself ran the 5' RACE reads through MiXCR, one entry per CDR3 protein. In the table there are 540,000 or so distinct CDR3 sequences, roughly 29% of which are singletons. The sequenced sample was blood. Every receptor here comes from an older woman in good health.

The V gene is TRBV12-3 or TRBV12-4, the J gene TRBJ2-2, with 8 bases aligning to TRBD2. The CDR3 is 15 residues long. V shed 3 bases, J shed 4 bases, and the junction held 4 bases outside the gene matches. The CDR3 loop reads CASSFVLAGTGELFF. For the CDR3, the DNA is TGTGCCAGCAGTTTCGTCCTAGCGGGCACCGGGGAGCTGTTTTTT.

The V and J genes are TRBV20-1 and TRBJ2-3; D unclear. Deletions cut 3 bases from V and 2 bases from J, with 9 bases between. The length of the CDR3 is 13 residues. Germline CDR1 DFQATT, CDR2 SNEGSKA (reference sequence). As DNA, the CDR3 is TGCAGTGCTAGTAAGGGAATCACAGATACGCAGTATTTT. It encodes CSASKGITDTQYF.

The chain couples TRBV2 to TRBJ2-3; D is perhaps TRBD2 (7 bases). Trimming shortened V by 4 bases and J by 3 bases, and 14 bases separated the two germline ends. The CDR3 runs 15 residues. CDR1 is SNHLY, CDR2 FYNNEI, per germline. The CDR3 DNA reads TGTGCCAGCAGTGCTGGGGGGGCGCAGACAGATACGCAGTATTTT. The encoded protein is CASSAGGAQTDTQYF.

Written as DNA, the CDR3 is TGTGCCAGCAGGGGACAGATCACAGATACGCAGTATTTT. Its translation is CASRGQITDTQYF. This chain links TRBV12-3 or TRBV12-4 with TRBJ2-3; 7 bases line up with TRBD1. The CDR3 has 13 residues. Unmatched junction bases numbered 2, after V lost 6 bases and J lost 2 bases.

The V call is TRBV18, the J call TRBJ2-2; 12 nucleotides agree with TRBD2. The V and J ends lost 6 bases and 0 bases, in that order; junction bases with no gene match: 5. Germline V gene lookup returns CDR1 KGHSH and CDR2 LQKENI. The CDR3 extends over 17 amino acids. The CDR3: CASSPTSGGPNTGELFF. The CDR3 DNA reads TGTGCCAGCTCCCCGACTAGCGGGGGACCGAACACCGGGGAGCTGTTTTTT.

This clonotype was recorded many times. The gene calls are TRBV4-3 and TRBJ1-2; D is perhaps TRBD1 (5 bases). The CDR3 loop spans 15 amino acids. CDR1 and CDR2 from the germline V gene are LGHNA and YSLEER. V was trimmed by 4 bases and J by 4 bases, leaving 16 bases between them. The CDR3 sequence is CASSRIDGGGYGYTF. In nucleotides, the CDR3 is TGCGCCAGCAGCCGCATAGACGGGGGAGGCTATGGCTACACCTTC.

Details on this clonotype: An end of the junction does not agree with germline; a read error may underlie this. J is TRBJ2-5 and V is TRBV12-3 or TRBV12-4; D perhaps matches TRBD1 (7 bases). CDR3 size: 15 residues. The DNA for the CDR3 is TGTGCTAGCAGTTTCGCGGGACAGCTCTCGGGTACCCAGTACTTC. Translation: CASSFAGQLSGTQYF.

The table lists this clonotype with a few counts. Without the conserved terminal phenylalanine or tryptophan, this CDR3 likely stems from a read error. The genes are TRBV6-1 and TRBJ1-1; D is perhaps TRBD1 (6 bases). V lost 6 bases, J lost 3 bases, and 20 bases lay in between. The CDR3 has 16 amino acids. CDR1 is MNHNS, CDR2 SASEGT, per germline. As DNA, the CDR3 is TGTGCCAGCAGGCGCTCAGGAGTGGCAGGGGACACTGAAGCTTTCCTT. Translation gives CASRRSGVAGDTEAFL.

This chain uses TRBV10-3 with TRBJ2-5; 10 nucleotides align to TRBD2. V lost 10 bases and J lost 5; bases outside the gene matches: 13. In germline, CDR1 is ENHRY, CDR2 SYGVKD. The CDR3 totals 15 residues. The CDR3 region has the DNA TGTGCCACTGGGACCAGCGGGGGGGCGAGGGAGACCCAGTACTTC. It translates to CATGTSGGARETQYF.

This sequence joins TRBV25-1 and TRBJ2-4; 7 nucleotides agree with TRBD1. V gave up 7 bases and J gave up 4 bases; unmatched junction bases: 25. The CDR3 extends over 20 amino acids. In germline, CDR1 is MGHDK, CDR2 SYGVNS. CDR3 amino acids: CASIRLQGDRPSPSKNIQYF. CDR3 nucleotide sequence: TGTGCCAGCATCCGATTACAAGGGGACAGACCCTCTCCCTCGAAAAACATTCAGTACTTC.

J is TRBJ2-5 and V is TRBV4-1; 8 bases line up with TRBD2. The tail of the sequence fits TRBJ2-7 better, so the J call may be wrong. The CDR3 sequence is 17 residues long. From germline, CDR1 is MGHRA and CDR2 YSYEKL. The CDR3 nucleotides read TGCGCCAGCAGCCCTCACTTGGCAGCGGGGGCCTCCTACGAGCAGTACTTC. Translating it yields CASSPHLAAGASYEQYF.

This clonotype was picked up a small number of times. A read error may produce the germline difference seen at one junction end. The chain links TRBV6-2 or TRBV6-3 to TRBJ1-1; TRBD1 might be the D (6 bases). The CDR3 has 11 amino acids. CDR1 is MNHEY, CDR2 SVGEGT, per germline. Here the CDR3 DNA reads TGTGCCTGCAGGGGGAACACTGAAGCTTTCTTT. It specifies CACRGNTEAFF.

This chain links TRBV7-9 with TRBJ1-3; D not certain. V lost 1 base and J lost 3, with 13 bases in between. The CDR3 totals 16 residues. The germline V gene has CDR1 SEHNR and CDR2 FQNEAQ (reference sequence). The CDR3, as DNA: TGTGCCAGCAGCTTAGTCCGAGGAACGGGTGGAAACACCATATATTTT. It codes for CASSLVRGTGGNTIYF.

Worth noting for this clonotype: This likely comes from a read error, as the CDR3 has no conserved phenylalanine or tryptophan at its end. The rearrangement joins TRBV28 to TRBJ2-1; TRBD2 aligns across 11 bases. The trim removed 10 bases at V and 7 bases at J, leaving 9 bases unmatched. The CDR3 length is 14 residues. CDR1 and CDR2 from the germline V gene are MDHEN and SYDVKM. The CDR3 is CAIYSSGGRNEQFL. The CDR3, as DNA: TGTGCCATTTATTCTAGCGGGGGGCGGAATGAGCAGTTCCTC.

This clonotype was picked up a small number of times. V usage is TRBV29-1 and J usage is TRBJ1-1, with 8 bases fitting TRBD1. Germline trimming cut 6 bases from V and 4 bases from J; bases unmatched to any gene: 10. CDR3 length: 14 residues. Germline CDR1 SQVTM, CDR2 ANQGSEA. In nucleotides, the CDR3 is TGCAGCGTCTCCTTTACAGGGGGAGGCACTGAAGCTTTCTTT. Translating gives CSVSFTGGGTEAFF.

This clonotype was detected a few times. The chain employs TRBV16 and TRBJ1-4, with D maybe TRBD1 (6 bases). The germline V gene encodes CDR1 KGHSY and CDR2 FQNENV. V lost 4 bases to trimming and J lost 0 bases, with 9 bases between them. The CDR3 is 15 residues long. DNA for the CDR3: TGTGCCAGCAGCCGAGAGGGGGCAACTAATGAAAAACTGTTTTTT. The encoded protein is CASSREGATNEKLFF.

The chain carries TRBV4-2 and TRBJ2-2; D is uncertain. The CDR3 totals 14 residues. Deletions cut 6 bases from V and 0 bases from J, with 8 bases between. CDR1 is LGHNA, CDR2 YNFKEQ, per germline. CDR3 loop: CASRMTANTGELFF. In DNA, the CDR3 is TGTGCCAGCAGGATGACGGCGAACACCGGGGAGCTGTTTTTT.

CDR3 residues: CASCPTRRHQETQYF. In DNA form, the CDR3 reads TGTGCCAGTTGCCCAACGAGGCGGCACCAAGAGACCCAGTACTTC. The rearrangement links TRBV18 to TRBJ2-5; D is unresolved. Deletions cut 9 bases from V and 0 bases from J, with 17 bases between. This CDR3 comprises 15 residues. Germline assignment: CDR1 KGHSH and CDR2 LQKENI.

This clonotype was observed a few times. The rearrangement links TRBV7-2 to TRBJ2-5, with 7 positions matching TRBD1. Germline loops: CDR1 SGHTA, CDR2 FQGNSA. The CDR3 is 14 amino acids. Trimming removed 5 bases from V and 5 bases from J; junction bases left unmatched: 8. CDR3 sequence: CASSRGDRPETQYF. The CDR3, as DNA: TGTGCCAGCAGCCGTGGGGACAGACCGGAGACCCAGTACTTC.

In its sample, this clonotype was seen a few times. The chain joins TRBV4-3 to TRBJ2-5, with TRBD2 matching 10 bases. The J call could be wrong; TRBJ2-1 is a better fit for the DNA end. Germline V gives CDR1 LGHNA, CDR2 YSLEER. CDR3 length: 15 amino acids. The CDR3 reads CASSQEASGGTEQFF. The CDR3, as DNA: TGCGCCAGCAGCCAAGAGGCTAGCGGGGGCACTGAGCAGTTCTTC.